Presented here are 28 T cell receptor beta chains from one specimen sequenced in a study of CD8 T cells in ankylosing spondylitis. TCRdb used MiXCR to reprocess the 5' RACE reads, holding one entry per CDR3 protein. This table has some 270,000 distinct CDR3 sequences, roughly 32% appearing once. Material: blood, either unsorted or a sorted T cell fraction (not recorded which). Receptors were obtained from a male donor with ankylosing spondylitis or in good health (not recorded which).

The chain couples TRBV12-3 or TRBV12-4 to TRBJ2-5; TRBD1 matches 12 bases. V lost 6 bases to trimming and J lost 2 bases; unmatched junction nucleotides: 10. CDR3 length: 17 amino acids. CDR3 amino acids: CASSPGRDRGPQETQYF. For the CDR3, the DNA is TGTGCCAGCAGCCCGGGCCGGGACAGGGGGCCTCAAGAGACCCAGTACTTC.

The table lists this clonotype with many counts. The rearrangement links TRBV24-1 to TRBJ2-3, with D perhaps matching TRBD1 (6 bases). The germline V and J ends were trimmed by 9 bases and 0 bases, with 12 bases remaining between them. Germline V lookup: CDR1 KGHDR, CDR2 SFDVKD. The CDR3 consists of 14 residues. This chain's CDR3 is CATSGQHSTDTQYF. The CDR3 bases are TGTGCCACCTCCGGACAGCATAGCACAGATACGCAGTATTTT.

This clonotype was counted at least ten times. V gene TRBV9 combines with J gene TRBJ1-5; D ambiguous. The V end lost 4 bases, the J end lost 2 bases, and 10 bases lay between the germline ends. CDR3 length: 14 residues. Germline V gene sequence: CDR1 SGDLS, CDR2 YYNGEE. CDR3 sequence reads: CASSFLGGNQPQHF. Written as DNA, the CDR3 is TGTGCCAGCAGCTTCCTGGGAGGCAATCAGCCCCAGCATTTT.

The rearrangement uses TRBV10-3 and TRBJ2-7; 9 positions match TRBD1. CDR1 ENHRY and CDR2 SYGVKD come from the germline V gene. The CDR3 loop spans 17 amino acids. Trimming removed 3 bases from V and 3 bases from J; junction bases left unmatched: 12. CDR3 sequence: CAISDLILGTGNYEQYF. Here the CDR3 DNA reads TGTGCCATCAGTGATTTGATCTTAGGGACAGGGAACTACGAGCAGTACTTC.

The rearrangement uses TRBV20-1 and TRBJ2-3; TRBD2 matches at 10 bases. CDR1 and CDR2 (germline): DFQATT, SNEGSKA (reference sequence). Trimming removed 0 bases from V and 6 bases from J; junction bases left unmatched: 15. The CDR3 sequence is 18 residues long. In nucleotides, the CDR3 is TGCAGTGCTAGAGATGGATCCAGCGGGGGGGCCTTATCTGATACGCAGTATTTT. It codes for CSARDGSSGGALSDTQYF.

The J gene is TRBJ2-3, the V gene TRBV10-3; no firm D call. Germline V lookup: CDR1 ENHRY, CDR2 SYGVKD. V lost 0 bases to trimming and J lost 5 bases, with 3 bases between them. The CDR3 totals 12 residues. In nucleotides, the CDR3 is TGTGCCATCAGTGAGTCGATAGATACGCAGTATTTT. It codes for CAISESIDTQYF.

This clonotype showed up just a few times. The chain carries TRBV4-1 and TRBJ2-7; perhaps TRBD1 as D (5 bases). The germline gives CDR1 MGHRA, CDR2 YSYEKL. Trimming stripped 4 bases from V and 2 bases from J, with 15 bases between. This CDR3 region has 15 residues. CDR3 region: CASSLRQGGPYEQYF. Written as DNA, the CDR3 is TGCGCCAGCAGCCTCCGGCAGGGTGGGCCCTACGAGCAGTACTTC.

The J gene is TRBJ2-7, the V gene TRBV10-3; either TRBD1 or TRBD2 may fit D (6 bases each). Germline-derived CDR1 and CDR2 are ENHRY and SYGVKD. The CDR3 loop spans 15 amino acids. Trimming stripped 6 bases from V and 3 bases from J, with 18 bases between. CDR3 sequence reads: CAISDLTGANYEQYF. DNA of the CDR3: TGTGCCATCAGCGATTTAACGGGGGCGAACTACGAGCAGTACTTC.

The table lists this clonotype with a few counts. V usage is TRBV20-1 and J usage is TRBJ2-7, with TRBD1 matching over 7 bases. J gave up 4 bases and V 0 bases, and 6 bases lay outside the gene matches. The germline CDR1 and CDR2 sequences are DFQATT and SNEGSKA (reference sequence). The CDR3 extends over 14 amino acids. The CDR3 nucleotides read TGCAGTGCTAGAGATGGGGACAGCCTTTACGAGCAGTACTTC. As protein: CSARDGDSLYEQYF.

The V call is TRBV7-9, the J call TRBJ2-3; D is perhaps TRBD2 (7 bases). CDR3 size: 15 residues. The germline V and J ends were trimmed by 6 bases and 5 bases, with 18 bases remaining between them. The V gene's germline CDR1 is SEHNR and CDR2 FQNEAQ (reference sequence). The CDR3 DNA reads TGTGCCAGCAGTTTCGGGGGGCCCTCCCAAGATACGCAGTATTTT. Translated: CASSFGGPSQDTQYF.

The rearrangement uses TRBV29-1 and TRBJ2-3; D may be TRBD1 (6 bases). Per the germline V gene, CDR1 is SQVTM and CDR2 is ANQGSEA. Between the trimmed V and J ends, which lost 6 bases and 2 bases, there was a span of 15 bases. CDR3 length equals 14 residues. CDR3 bases: TGCAGCGTAGGGGGTATTGCGACCACAGATACGCAGTATTTT. Its protein product is CSVGGIATTDTQYF.

The CDR3 here is CASSQGVLGGEQFF. The CDR3 coding sequence is TGTGCCAGCAGCCAGGGGGTCCTGGGTGGTGAGCAGTTCTTC. The chain employs TRBV3-1 and TRBJ2-1; D may match TRBD1 or TRBD2 (5 bases each). CDR1 is LGHDT, CDR2 YNNKEL, per germline (reference sequence). The CDR3 is 14 amino acids. V lost 3 bases and J lost 9, with 15 bases in between.

The V and J genes are TRBV20-1 and TRBJ2-7, with a possible D match to TRBD2 (6 bases). The germline CDR1 and CDR2 sequences are DFQATT and SNEGSKA (reference sequence). CDR3 length equals 12 residues. V lost 3 bases and J lost 3, with 9 bases in between. The CDR3 sequence is CSASGGNYEQYF. The CDR3 nucleotides read TGCAGTGCTAGCGGGGGAAACTACGAGCAGTACTTC.

This clonotype has more than one count but fewer than ten. The chain has TRBV20-1 and TRBJ1-5; D is uncertain. This CDR3 region has 14 residues. V lost 3 bases to trimming and J lost 2 bases, with 11 bases between them. CDR1 is DFQATT and CDR2 is SNEGSKA in the germline V gene (reference sequence). The CDR3 DNA reads as TGCAGTGCTAGTAAGGGTAATCGCAATCAGCCCCAGCATTTT. Protein product: CSASKGNRNQPQHF.

This clonotype occurred many times. V usage is TRBV29-1 and J usage is TRBJ2-7; D possibly corresponds to TRBD1 (7 bases). The CDR3 is made up of 13 amino acids. Per the germline V gene, CDR1 is SQVTM and CDR2 is ANQGSEA. V gave up 6 bases and J gave up 7 bases, with 19 bases separating them. In nucleotides, the CDR3 is TGCAGCGTGAGACAGGGAAGGGCGGGGGAGCAGTACTTC. Protein sequence: CSVRQGRAGEQYF.

This clonotype appeared many times. The gene calls are TRBV20-1 and TRBJ1-2, with D possibly being TRBD1 (6 bases). Germline V lookup: CDR1 DFQATT, CDR2 SNEGSKA (reference sequence). The ends were cut back, 4 bases at V and 5 bases at J, with 17 bases in the middle. The CDR3 loop spans 14 amino acids. CDR3 nucleotide sequence: TGCAGTGCTACATCAAGGACAGCGGTTTATGGCTACACCTTC. Amino acids: CSATSRTAVYGYTF.

On this clonotype: A junction end diverges from the germline sequence, so it may reflect a read error. The V call is TRBV7-9, the J call TRBJ2-3, with TRBD2 matching 9 bases. The length of the CDR3 is 16 residues. Germline-derived CDR1 and CDR2 are SEHNR and FQNEAQ (reference sequence). CDR3 DNA: TGTGCCGGCCGAAAGACTAGCGGCTCTAGCACAGATACGCAGTATTTC. Translated, it gives CAGRKTSGSSTDTQYF.

This clonotype was detected a few times. The chain combines TRBV5-1 with TRBJ2-1; 9 bases are shared with TRBD1. The CDR3 covers 17 residues. The V gene's germline CDR1 is SGHRS and CDR2 YFSETQ. J gave up 0 bases and V 5 bases, and 9 bases lay outside the gene matches. CDR3 in amino acids: CASSIGTGSDSYNEQFF. CDR3 nucleotide sequence: TGCGCCAGCAGTATTGGGACAGGGAGTGACTCCTACAATGAGCAGTTCTTC.

The chain carries TRBV3-1 and TRBJ2-7, with TRBD1 matching 10 bases. The CDR3 runs to 14 residues. V trimming: 5 bases; J trimming: 5 bases; junction bases outside the gene matches: 6. Germline lookup yields CDR1 LGHDT and CDR2 YNNKEL (reference sequence). The CDR3 bases are TGTGCCAGCAGCGGGGTGACAGGGGGCAACGAGCAGTACTTC. Its protein is CASSGVTGGNEQYF.

This clonotype was seen a handful of times. This chain links TRBV10-3 with TRBJ2-3; TRBD1 matches at 7 bases. The length of the CDR3 is 15 residues. V lost 4 bases and J lost 0; bases outside the gene matches: 4. Per germline, CDR1 ENHRY and CDR2 SYGVKD. CDR3 region: CAISGRTGSTDTQYF. The CDR3 region has the DNA TGTGCCATCAGTGGAAGGACAGGAAGCACAGATACGCAGTATTTT.

This rearrangement joins TRBV29-1 to TRBJ1-4; D is uncertain. Germline V gene lookup returns CDR1 SQVTM and CDR2 ANQGSEA. The CDR3 has 14 amino acids. The V end lost 7 bases, the J end lost 0 bases, and 12 bases lay between the germline ends. CDR3 nucleotide sequence: TGCAGCGCCGGGGAATTACCAACTAATGAAAAACTGTTTTTT. It codes for CSAGELPTNEKLFF.

This clonotype was counted between two and nine times. J is TRBJ1-2 and V is TRBV9; 7 bases fit TRBD1. The germline V gene has CDR1 SGDLS and CDR2 YYNGEE. This CDR3 spans 15 amino acids. The trim removed 3 bases at V and 4 bases at J, leaving 9 bases unmatched. The CDR3 reads CASSASPGTAYGYTF. As DNA, the CDR3 is TGTGCCAGCAGCGCTTCACCCGGGACAGCCTATGGCTACACCTTC.

The rearrangement joins TRBV4-1 to TRBJ1-1, with a tentative D call TRBD1 (5 bases). V was trimmed by 1 base and J by 7 bases, leaving 13 bases between them. CDR1 and CDR2 from the germline V gene are MGHRA and YSYEKL. This CDR3 region has 14 residues. This CDR3 is CASSQVARDFEAFF. The CDR3 DNA follows: TGCGCCAGCAGCCAAGTGGCCAGGGACTTTGAAGCTTTCTTT.

The chain is built from TRBV20-1 and TRBJ2-2, with 15 bases fitting TRBD2. The CDR3 is 16 amino acids. Germline-derived CDR1 and CDR2 are DFQATT and SNEGSKA (reference sequence). V shed 6 bases and J 3 bases; nucleotides not matched to a gene: 5. As DNA, the CDR3 is TGCAGTGCCCCCGGACTAGCGGGGGGGTACACCGGGGAGCTGTTTTTT. It is translated as CSAPGLAGGYTGELFF.

This clonotype was detected only a few times. The rearrangement joins TRBV15 to TRBJ1-5; D might be TRBD1 (5 bases). Germline lookup yields CDR1 LNHNV and CDR2 YYDKDF (reference sequence). This CDR3 spans 16 amino acids. Trimming took 7 bases from V and 0 from J, leaving 16 bases between them. The CDR3 nucleotides read TGTGCCACCACCACGACAGATAACTATAGCAATCAGCCCCAGCATTTT. It codes for CATTTTDNYSNQPQHF.

The table lists this clonotype with many counts. The chain is built from TRBV29-1 and TRBJ1-1; D gene unclear. The CDR3 runs 12 residues. Germline V gene sequence: CDR1 SQVTM, CDR2 ANQGSEA. The V gene lost 0 bases and the J gene lost 7 bases, with 9 bases spanning the gap. CDR3 region: CSVEDVSDEAFF. CDR3 in DNA: TGCAGCGTTGAAGATGTGTCGGATGAAGCTTTCTTT. The whole variable domain, remainder taken from reference TRBV29-1 and TRBJ1-1, is SAVISQKPSRDICQRGTSLTIQCQVDSQVTMMFWYRQQPGQSLTLIATANQGSEATYESGFVIDKFPISRPNLTFSTLTVSNMSPEDSSIYLCSVEDVSDEAFFGQGTRLTVV.

The CDR3 sequence is CSARDRSEIQETQYF. DNA for the CDR3: TGCAGTGCTAGAGACAGGTCAGAAATTCAAGAGACCCAGTACTTC. The chain combines TRBV20-1 with TRBJ2-5, with D unclear. The CDR3 spans 15 residues. The V gene's germline CDR1 is DFQATT and CDR2 SNEGSKA (reference sequence). The germline V and J ends were trimmed by 0 bases and 2 bases, with 13 bases remaining between them.

Only a few counts were recorded for this clonotype. The J gene is TRBJ2-5, the V gene TRBV7-9; the D gene is possibly TRBD2 (5 bases). CDR3 length equals 14 residues. The V end was cut by 5 bases, the J end by 4 bases, with 14 bases between. The germline gives CDR1 SEHNR, CDR2 FQNEAQ (reference sequence). In DNA, the CDR3 is TGTGCCAGCAGCCCGATTAGCGTGGGAGAGACCCAGTACTTC. Its translation is CASSPISVGETQYF.